The next 3 T cell receptor beta chains were all read from a single sample in a study of blood T cell repertoires in COVID-19. Sequencing used immunoSEQ multiplex PCR; TCRdb keeps in-frame clones, though not all of them. Among a few hundred thousand clones listed, around 85% were seen once. The sequencing sample was made of PBMCs or T cells enriched from blood (not recorded which). These receptors were taken from a woman aged 40 to 50 with acute COVID-19.

This chain links TRBV29-1 with TRBJ1-2, with 9 bases matching TRBD1. In germline, CDR1 is SQVTM, CDR2 ANQGSEA. V shed 6 bases and J 8 bases; nucleotides not matched to a gene: 7. The CDR3 runs 12 residues. The CDR3 reads CSVQGAIEGYTF. In DNA form, the CDR3 reads TGCAGCGTACAGGGGGCAATAGAGGGCTACACCTTC.

The genes are TRBV9 and TRBJ2-1, with TRBD2 identical over 12 bases. This CDR3 is 16 amino acids long. Germline CDR1 SGDLS, CDR2 YYNGEE. V dropped 3 bases and J dropped 6; count of bases not matched to a gene: 7. CDR3 sequence: CASSELAGGLGNEQFF. DNA for the CDR3: TGTGCCAGCAGCGAGCTAGCGGGAGGGCTGGGCAATGAGCAGTTCTTC.

This chain joins TRBV24-1 and TRBJ2-3, with TRBD2 matching 9 bases. The V gene end was trimmed by 1 base and the J gene end by 0 bases; junction bases not matched to a gene: 4. Germline V lookup: CDR1 KGHDR, CDR2 SFDVKD. This CDR3 has 17 residues. DNA for the CDR3: TGTGCCACCAGTGATTTTATTAGCGGGGGCAGCACAGATACGCAGTATTTT. It specifies CATSDFISGGSTDTQYF.